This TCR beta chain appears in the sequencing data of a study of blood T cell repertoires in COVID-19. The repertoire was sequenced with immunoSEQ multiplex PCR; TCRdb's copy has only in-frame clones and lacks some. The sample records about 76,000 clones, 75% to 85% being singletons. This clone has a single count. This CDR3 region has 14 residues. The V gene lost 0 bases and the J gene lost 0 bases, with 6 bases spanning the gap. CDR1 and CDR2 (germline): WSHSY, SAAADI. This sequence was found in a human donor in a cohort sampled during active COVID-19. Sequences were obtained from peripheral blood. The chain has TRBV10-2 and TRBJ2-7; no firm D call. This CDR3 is CASSESGSSYEQYF. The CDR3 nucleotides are TGCGCCAGCAGTGAGTCGGGCTCCTCCTACGAGCAGTACTTC.